A single T cell receptor beta chain is shown here with its context. The CDR3 loop spans 15 amino acids. Germline values: CDR1 KGHSH, CDR2 LQKENI. Losses at the gene ends were 2 bases for V and 4 bases for J; bases not matched to a gene: 4. These data are taken from a study of blood T cell repertoires in COVID-19. Study background: Nucleic acid was either cDNA or gDNA, and it came from T cells, B-cell-depleted T cells, or PBMCs.

Patients from Seattle were sampled longitudinally, starting during active infection. Produced via immunoSEQ multiplex PCR; TCRdb's table is partial and in-frame only. This table holds over 450,000 clones, roughly nine tenths found once. The chain has TRBV18 and TRBJ1-2; 10 bases are shared with TRBD1. The TCR comes from a man younger than 35 with COVID-19, enrolled during active disease. What was sequenced was peripheral blood. CDR3 nucleotide sequence: TGTGCCAGCTCACCATCCGGGACAGGGGTCTATGGCTACACCTTC. Residues: CASSPSGTGVYGYTF.